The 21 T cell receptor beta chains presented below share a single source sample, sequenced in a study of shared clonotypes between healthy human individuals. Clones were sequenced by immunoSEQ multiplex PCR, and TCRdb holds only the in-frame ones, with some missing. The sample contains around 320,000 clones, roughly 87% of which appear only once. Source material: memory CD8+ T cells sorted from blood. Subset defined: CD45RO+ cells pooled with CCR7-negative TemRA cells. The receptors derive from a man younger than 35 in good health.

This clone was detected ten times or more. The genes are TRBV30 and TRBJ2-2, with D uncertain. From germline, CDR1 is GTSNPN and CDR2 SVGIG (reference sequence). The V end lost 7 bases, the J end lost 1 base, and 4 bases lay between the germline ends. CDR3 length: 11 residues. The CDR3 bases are TGTGCCTTTGAGAACACCGGGGAGCTGTTTTTT. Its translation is CAFENTGELFF.

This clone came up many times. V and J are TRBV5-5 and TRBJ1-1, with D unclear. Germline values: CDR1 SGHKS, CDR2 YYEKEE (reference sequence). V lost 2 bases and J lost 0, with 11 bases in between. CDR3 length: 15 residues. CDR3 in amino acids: CASSLNNFMNTEAFF. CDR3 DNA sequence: TGTGCCAGCAGCTTAAACAATTTCATGAACACTGAAGCTTTCTTT.

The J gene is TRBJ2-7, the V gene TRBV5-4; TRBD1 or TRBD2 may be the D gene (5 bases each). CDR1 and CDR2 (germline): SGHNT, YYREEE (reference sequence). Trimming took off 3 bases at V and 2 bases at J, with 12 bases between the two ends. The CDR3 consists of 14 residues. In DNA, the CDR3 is TGTGCCAGCAGCTGGGGCACGACTACCTACGAGCAGTACTTC. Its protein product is CASSWGTTTYEQYF.

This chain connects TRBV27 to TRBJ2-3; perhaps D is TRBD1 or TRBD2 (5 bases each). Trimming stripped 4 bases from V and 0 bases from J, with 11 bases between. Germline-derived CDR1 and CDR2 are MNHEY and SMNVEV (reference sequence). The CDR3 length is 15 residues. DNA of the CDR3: TGTGCCAGCAGTTCCCCCGGGGCAAGCACAGATACGCAGTATTTT. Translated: CASSSPGASTDTQYF.

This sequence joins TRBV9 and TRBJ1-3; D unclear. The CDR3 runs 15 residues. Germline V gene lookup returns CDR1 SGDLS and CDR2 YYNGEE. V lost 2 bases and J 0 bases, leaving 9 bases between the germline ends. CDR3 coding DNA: TGTGCCAGCAGCGTGGACGGCTCCTCTGGAAACACCATATATTTT. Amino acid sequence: CASSVDGSSGNTIYF.

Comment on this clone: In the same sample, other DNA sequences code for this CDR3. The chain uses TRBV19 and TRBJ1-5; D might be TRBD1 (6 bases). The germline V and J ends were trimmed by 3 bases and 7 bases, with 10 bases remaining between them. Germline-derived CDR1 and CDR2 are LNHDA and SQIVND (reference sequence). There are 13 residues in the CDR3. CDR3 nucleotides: TGTGCCAGTAGTATTGGGGGCGGACAGCCCCAGCATTTT. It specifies CASSIGGGQPQHF.

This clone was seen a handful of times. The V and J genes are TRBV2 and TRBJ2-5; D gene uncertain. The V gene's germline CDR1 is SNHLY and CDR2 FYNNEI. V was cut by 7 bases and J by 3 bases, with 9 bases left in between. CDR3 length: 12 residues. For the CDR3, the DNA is TGTGCCAGCACTAGTACCGAAGAGACCCAGTACTTC. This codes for CASTSTEETQYF. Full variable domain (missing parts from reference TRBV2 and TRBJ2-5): EPEVTQTPSHQVTQMGQEVILRCVPISNHLYFYWYRQILGQKVEFLVSFYNNEISEKSEIFDDQFSVERPDGSNFTLKIRSTKLEDSAMYFCASTSTEETQYFGPGTRLLVL.

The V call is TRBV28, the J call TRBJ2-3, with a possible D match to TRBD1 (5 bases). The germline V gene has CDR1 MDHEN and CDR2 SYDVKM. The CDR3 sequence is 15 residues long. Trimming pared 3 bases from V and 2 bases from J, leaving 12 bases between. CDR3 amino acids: CASSFPRVSTDTQYF. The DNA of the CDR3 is TGTGCCAGCAGTTTTCCCAGGGTCTCCACAGATACGCAGTATTTT.

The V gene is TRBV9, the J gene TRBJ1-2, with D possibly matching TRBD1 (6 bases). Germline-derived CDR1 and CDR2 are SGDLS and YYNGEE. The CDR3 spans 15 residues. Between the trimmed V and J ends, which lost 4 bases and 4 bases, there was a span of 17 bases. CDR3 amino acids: CASSPAGQGIYGYTF. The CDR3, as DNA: TGTGCCAGCAGCCCGGCCGGGCAGGGGATCTATGGCTACACCTTC.

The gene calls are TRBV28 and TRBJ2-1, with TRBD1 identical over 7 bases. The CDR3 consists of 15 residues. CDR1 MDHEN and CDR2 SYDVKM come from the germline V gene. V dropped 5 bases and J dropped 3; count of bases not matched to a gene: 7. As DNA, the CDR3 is TGTGCCAGCAGTCAAGACAGGGTAGGCTACAATGAGCAGTTCTTC. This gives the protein CASSQDRVGYNEQFF.

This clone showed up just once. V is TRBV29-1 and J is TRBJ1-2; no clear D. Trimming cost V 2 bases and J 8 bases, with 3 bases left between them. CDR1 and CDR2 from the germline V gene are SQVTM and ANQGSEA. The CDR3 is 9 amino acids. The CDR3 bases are TGCAGCGTTGAATGGGGCTACACCTTC. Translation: CSVEWGYTF. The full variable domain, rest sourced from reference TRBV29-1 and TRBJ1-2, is SAVISQKPSRDICQRGTSLTIQCQVDSQVTMMFWYRQQPGQSLTLIATANQGSEATYESGFVIDKFPISRPNLTFSTLTVSNMSPEDSSIYLCSVEWGYTFGSGTRLTVV.

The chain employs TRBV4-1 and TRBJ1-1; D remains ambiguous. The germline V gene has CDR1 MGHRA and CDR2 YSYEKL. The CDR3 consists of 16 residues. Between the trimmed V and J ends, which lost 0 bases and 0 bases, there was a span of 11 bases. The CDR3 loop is CASSQERPKMNTEAFF. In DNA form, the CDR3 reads TGCGCCAGCAGCCAAGAGCGGCCGAAAATGAACACTGAAGCTTTCTTT.

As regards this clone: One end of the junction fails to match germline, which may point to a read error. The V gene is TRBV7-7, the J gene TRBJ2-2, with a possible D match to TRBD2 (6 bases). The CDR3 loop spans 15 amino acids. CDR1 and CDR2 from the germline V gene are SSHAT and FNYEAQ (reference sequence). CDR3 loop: CASSLLPGVDGELFF. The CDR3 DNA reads TGTGCTAGCAGCTTATTACCGGGAGTGGACGGGGAGCTGTTTTTT.

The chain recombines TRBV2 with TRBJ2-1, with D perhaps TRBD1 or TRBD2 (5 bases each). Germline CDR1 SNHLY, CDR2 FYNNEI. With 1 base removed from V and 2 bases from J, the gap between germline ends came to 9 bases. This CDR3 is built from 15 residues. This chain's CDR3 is CASSEGGFPYNEQFF. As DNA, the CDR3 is TGTGCCAGCAGTGAAGGGGGGTTTCCCTACAATGAGCAGTTCTTC. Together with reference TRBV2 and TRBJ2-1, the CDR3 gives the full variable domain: EPEVTQTPSHQVTQMGQEVILRCVPISNHLYFYWYRQILGQKVEFLVSFYNNEISEKSEIFDDQFSVERPDGSNFTLKIRSTKLEDSAMYFCASSEGGFPYNEQFFGPGTRLTVL.

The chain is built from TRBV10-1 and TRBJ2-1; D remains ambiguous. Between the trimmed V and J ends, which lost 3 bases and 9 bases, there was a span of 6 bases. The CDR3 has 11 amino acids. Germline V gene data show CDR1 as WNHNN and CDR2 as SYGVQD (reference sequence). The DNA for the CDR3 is TGCGCCAGCAGTGACGGAATTGAGCAGTTCTTC. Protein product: CASSDGIEQFF.

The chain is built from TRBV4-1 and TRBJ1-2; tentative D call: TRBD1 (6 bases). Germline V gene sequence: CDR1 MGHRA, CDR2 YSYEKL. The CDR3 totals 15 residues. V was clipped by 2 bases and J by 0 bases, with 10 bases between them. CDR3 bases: TGCGCCAGCAGCCAACATACAGGGACTAACTATGGCTACACCTTC. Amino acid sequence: CASSQHTGTNYGYTF.

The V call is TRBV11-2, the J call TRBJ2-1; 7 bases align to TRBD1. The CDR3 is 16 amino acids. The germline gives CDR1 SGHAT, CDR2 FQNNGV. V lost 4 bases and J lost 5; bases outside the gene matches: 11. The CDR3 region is CASSSETGWEDNEQFF. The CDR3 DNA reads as TGTGCCAGCAGCTCCGAGACAGGGTGGGAAGACAATGAGCAGTTCTTC.

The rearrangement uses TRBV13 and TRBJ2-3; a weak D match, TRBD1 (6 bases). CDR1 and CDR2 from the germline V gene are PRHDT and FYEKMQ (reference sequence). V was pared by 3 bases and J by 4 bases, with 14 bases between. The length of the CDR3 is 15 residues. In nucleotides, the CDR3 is TGTGCCAGCAGCTTTGGGGGCTCAGGGGCAGATACGCAGTATTTT. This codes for CASSFGGSGADTQYF.

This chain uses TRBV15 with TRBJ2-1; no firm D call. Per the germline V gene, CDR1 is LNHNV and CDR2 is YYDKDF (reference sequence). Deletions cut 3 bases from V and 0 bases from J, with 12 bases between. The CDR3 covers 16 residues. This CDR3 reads CATSSTALSSYNEQFF. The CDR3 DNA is TGTGCCACCAGCAGCACGGCGCTGAGCTCCTACAATGAGCAGTTCTTC.

The CDR3 sequence is CASRGTKASEAFF. In DNA, the CDR3 is TGCGCCAGCAGGGGAACCAAGGCTTCTGAAGCTTTCTTT. The chain employs TRBV5-1 and TRBJ1-1; D is unclear. Germline CDR1 reads SGHRS; CDR2 reads YFSETQ. Trimming shortened V by 5 bases and J by 6 bases, and 14 bases separated the two germline ends. There are 13 residues in the CDR3.

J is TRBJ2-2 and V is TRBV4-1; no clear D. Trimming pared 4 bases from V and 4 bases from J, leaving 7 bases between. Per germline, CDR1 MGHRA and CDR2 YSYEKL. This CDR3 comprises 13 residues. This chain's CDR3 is CASSPHSTGELFF. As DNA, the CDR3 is TGCGCCAGCAGCCCACATAGCACCGGGGAGCTGTTTTTT.